This TCR beta chain was documented in a study of cytomegalovirus exposure and HLA in healthy donors. Overall study findings and caveats: A few V segments could not be told apart, such as TRBV6-2 and TRBV6-3, and were left out. Researchers reported in a later analysis that a missense DCLRE1C variant was tied to TCR beta V- and J-gene trimming. The study carried out a later analysis of TCR beta sequences. It associated some 17,000 of them with specific HLA alleles at a false discovery rate of 0.05.

This CDR3 has 15 amino acids. Germline V lookup: CDR1 LNHDA, CDR2 SQIVND (reference sequence). V lost 2 bases to trimming and J lost 0 bases, with 10 bases between them. The study ran its PCR with 60 Vbeta and 13 Jbeta primers. Assay: immunoSEQ multiplex PCR; the TCRdb copy retains only in-frame clones and omits some. The repertoire holds around 140,000 clones, with 60% to 85% as singletons. As concerns this clone: Its antigen is not identified.

The chain is built from TRBV19 and TRBJ1-1; D unresolved. The sample taken for sequencing was PBMCs. The clonotype originates from a woman between 18 and 29 years old in good health and CMV-seronegative. The CDR3 region is CASSIFSKLNTEAFF. The CDR3 DNA is TGTGCCAGTAGTATATTTAGTAAGTTGAACACTGAAGCTTTCTTT.